Sequencing of this TCR beta chain was carried out in a study of cytomegalovirus exposure and HLA in healthy donors. General study findings and limits: Earlier findings revealed that most TCR beta V segments proved productive either about 87% or about 30% of the time. Later work associated more than 15,000 TCR beta sequences with HLA alleles at 0.05 false discovery rate.

Primers: 60 Vbeta forward and 13 Jbeta reverse. Produced via immunoSEQ multiplex PCR; TCRdb's table is partial and in-frame only. Of 100,000 to 150,000 clones listed, roughly 72% are singletons. V lost 1 base and J 10 bases, leaving 13 bases between the germline ends. The CDR3 totals 14 residues. Germline V gene lookup returns CDR1 SGHTA and CDR2 FQGNSA. This clone was seen just once. Its antigen is currently unknown. The clonotype originates from a woman between 45 and 65 years old in good health and CMV-seronegative. The J gene is TRBJ2-2, the V gene TRBV7-2, with D possibly being TRBD1 (5 bases). The sequencing input was PBMCs. This CDR3 is CASSLVDSLEELFF. For the CDR3, the DNA is TGTGCCAGCAGCTTAGTCGACAGTTTGGAGGAGCTGTTTTTT.